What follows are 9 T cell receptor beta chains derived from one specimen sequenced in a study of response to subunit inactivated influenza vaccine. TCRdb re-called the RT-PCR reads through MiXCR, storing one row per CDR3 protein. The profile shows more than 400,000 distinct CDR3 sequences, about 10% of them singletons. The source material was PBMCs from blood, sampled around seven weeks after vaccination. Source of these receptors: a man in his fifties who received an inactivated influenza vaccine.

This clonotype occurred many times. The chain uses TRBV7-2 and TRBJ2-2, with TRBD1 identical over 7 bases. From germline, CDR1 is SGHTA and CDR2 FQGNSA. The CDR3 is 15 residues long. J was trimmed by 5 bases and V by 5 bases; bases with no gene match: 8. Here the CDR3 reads CASSPRQGVTGELFF. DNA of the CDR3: TGTGCCAGCAGCCCTAGGCAGGGGGTTACCGGGGAGCTGTTTTTT. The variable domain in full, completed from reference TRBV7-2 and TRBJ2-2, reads GAGVSQSPSNKVTEKGKDVELRCDPISGHTALYWYRQSLGQGLEFLIYFQGNSAPDKSGLPSDRFSAERTGGSVSTLTIQRTQQEDSAVYLCASSPRQGVTGELFFGEGSRLTVL.

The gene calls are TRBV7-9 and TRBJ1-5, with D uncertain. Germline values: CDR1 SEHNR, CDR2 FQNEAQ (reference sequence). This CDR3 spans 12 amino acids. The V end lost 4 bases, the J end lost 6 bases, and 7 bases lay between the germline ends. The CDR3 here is CASSSGVQPQHF. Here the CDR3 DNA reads TGTGCCAGCAGCTCCGGAGTTCAGCCCCAGCATTTT. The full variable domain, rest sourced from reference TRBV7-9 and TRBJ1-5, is DTGVSQNPRHKITKRGQNVTFRCDPISEHNRLYWYRQTLGQGPEFLTYFQNEAQLEKSRLLSDRFSAERPKGSFSTLEIQRTEQGDSAMYLCASSSGVQPQHFGDGTRLSIL.

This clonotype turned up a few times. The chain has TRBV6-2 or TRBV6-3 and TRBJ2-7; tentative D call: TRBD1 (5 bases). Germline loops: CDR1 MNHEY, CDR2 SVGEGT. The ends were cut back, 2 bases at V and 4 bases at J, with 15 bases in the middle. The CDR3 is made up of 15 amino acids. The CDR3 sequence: CASSYRGSSGYEQYF. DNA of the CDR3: TGTGCCAGCAGTTACAGGGGAAGTTCGGGTTACGAGCAGTACTTC.

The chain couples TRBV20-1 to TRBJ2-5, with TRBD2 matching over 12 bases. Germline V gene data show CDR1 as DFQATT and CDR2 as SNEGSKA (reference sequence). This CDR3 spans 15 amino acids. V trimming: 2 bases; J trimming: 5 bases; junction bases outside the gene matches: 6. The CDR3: CSARQLAGGGETQYF. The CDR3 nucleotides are TGCAGTGCTAGACAACTAGCGGGGGGCGGGGAGACCCAGTACTTC.

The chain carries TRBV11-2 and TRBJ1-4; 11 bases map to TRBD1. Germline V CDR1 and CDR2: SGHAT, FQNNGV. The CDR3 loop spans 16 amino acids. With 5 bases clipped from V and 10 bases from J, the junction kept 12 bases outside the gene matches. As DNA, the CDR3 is TGTGCCAGCAGCGTAAGCCTAAGGACAGGGGGCGGAAAACTGTTTTTT. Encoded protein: CASSVSLRTGGGKLFF.

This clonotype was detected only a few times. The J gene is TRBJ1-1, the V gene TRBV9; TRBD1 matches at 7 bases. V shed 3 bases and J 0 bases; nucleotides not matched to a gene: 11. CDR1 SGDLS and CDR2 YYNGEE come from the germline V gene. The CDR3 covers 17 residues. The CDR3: CASSADGPTGVNTEAFF. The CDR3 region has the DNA TGTGCCAGCAGCGCCGATGGGCCAACAGGGGTGAACACTGAAGCTTTCTTT.

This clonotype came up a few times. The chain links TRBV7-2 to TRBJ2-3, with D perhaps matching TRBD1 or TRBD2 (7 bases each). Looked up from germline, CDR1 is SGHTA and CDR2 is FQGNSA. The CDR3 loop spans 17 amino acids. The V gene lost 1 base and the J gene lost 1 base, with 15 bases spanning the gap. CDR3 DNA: TGTGCCAGCAGCTTAGTTTCAGGGGGGGGACGCACAGATACGCAGTATTTT. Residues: CASSLVSGGGRTDTQYF.

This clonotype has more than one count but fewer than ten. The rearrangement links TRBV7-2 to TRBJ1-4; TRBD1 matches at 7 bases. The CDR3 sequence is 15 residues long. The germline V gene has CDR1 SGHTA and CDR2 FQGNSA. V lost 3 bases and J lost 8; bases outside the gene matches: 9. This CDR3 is CASSLWTGPREKLFF. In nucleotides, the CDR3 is TGTGCCAGCAGCTTGTGGACAGGTCCGCGGGAAAAACTGTTTTTT. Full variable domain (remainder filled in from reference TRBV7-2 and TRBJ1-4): GAGVSQSPSNKVTEKGKDVELRCDPISGHTALYWYRQSLGQGLEFLIYFQGNSAPDKSGLPSDRFSAERTGGSVSTLTIQRTQQEDSAVYLCASSLWTGPREKLFFGSGTQLSVL.

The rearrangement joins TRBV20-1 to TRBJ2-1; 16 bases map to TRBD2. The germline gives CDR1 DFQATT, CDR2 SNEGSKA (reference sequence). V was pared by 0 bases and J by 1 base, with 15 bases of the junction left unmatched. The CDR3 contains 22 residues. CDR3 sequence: CSARDSLSSGTSGRDSYNEQFF. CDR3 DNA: TGCAGTGCTAGAGATTCCCTTTCGTCCGGGACTAGCGGGAGGGATTCCTACAATGAGCAGTTCTTC.